This T cell receptor beta chain was identified in a study of cytomegalovirus exposure and HLA in healthy donors. Amplification used 60 Vbeta primers and 13 Jbeta primers. The repertoire was sequenced with immunoSEQ multiplex PCR; TCRdb's copy has only in-frame clones and lacks some. Among about 200,000 clones listed, 75% to 85% were seen once. The CDR3 is 18 residues long, counting both termini. As for this clone: The DNA is omitted, as the CDR3 cannot be located on it reliably, and the CDR3 follows TCRdb's listing.

The sequence was collected from a woman in her 40s in good health and CMV-seronegative. Sequencing was done on a sample of PBMCs. The chain joins TRBV21-1 to TRBJ2-7; the table's D call, TRBD1, was not checked against the DNA. TRBV21-1 is deemed a pseudogene. The CDR3 sequence: CASSSHRVGTGAAYEQYF.